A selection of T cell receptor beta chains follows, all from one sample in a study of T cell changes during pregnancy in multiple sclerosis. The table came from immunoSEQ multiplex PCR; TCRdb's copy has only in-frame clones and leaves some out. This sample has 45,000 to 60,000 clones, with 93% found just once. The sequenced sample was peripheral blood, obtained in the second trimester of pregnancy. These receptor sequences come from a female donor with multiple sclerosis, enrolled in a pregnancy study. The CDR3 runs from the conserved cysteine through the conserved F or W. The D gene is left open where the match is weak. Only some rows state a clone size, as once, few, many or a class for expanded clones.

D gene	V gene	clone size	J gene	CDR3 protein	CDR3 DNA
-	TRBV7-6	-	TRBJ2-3	CASSLGPGTSTDTQYF	TGTGCCAGCAGCTTAGGACCGGGGACTAGCACAGATACGCAGTATTTT
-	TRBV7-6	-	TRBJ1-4	CASSLIEGHWNEKLFF	TGTGCCAGCAGCTTAATCGAGGGACACTGGAATGAAAAACTGTTTTTT
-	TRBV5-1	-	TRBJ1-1	CASTMNTEAFF	TGCGCCAGCACCATGAACACTGAAGCTTTCTTT
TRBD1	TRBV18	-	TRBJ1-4	CASSRLPGTGKEKLFF	TGTGCCAGCTCAAGACTCCCCGGGACAGGGAAAGAAAAACTGTTTTTT
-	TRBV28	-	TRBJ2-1	CASSLAGLGIYGQFF	TGTGCCAGCAGTTTAGCGGGCCTTGGTATTTACGGGCAGTTCTTC
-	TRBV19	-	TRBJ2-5	CASSPPGETQYF	TGTGCCAGTAGTCCCCCCGGAGAGACCCAGTACTTC
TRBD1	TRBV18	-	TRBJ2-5	CASSPGQLKETQYF	TGTGCCAGCTCACCGGGACAGCTAAAAGAGACCCAGTACTTC
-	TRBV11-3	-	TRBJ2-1	CASSLGLPGDEQFF	TGTGCCAGCAGCCTGGGACTTCCTGGGGATGAGCAGTTCTTC
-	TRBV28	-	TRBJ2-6	CASREGFSGANVLTF	TGTGCCAGCCGCGAGGGTTTCTCTGGGGCCAACGTCCTGACTTTC
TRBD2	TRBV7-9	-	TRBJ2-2	CASIGLAGATGELFF	TGTGCCAGCATCGGACTAGCGGGGGCCACCGGGGAGCTGTTTTTT
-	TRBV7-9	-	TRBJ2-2	CASSPPVTGELFF	TGTGCCAGCAGCCCCCCCGTAACCGGGGAGCTGTTTTTT
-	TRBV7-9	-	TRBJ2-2	CASSSYTGNGELFF	TGTGCCAGCAGCTCATATACAGGGAACGGGGAGCTGTTTTTT
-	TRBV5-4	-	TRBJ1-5	CASSLGQNQPQHF	TGTGCCAGCAGCTTAGGACAGAATCAGCCCCAGCATTTT
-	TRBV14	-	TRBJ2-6	CASRQGPVDSGANVLTF	TGTGCCAGCAGGCAGGGCCCAGTTGACTCTGGGGCCAACGTCCTGACTTTC
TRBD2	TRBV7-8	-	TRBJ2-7	CASSSSGLAGLYEQYF	TGTGCCAGCAGCTCTTCGGGACTAGCGGGTCTCTACGAGCAGTACTTC
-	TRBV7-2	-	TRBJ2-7	CASSLSPVLEQYF	TGTGCCAGCAGCCTATCCCCCGTTCTGGAGCAGTACTTC
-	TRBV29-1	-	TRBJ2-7	CSVGQTSYEQYF	TGCAGCGTTGGACAGACATCCTACGAGCAGTACTTC
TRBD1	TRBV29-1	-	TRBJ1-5	CSVSTGDQPQHF	TGCAGCGTTTCCACAGGGGATCAGCCCCAGCATTTT
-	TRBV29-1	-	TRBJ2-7	CSPIVVSYEQYF	TGCAGCCCAATTGTAGTCTCCTACGAGCAGTACTTC
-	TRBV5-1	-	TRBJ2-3	CASSLVPSLVTDTQYF	TGCGCCAGCAGCTTGGTTCCTTCCCTAGTGACAGATACGCAGTATTTT
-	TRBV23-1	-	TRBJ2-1	CASSQSGQCSYNEQFF	TGCGCCAGCAGTCAATCCGGACAGTGCTCCTACAATGAGCAGTTCTTC
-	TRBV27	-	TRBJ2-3	CASSLLGGATDTQYF	TGTGCCAGCAGTTTATTGGGGGGGGCGACAGATACGCAGTATTTT
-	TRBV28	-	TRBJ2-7	CASSPPLAVGEQYF	TGTGCCAGCAGCCCCCCACTAGCCGTGGGCGAGCAGTACTTC
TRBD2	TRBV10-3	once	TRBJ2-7	CAIRDGTSGRANEQYF	TGTGCCATCAGGGACGGGACTAGCGGGAGGGCGAACGAGCAGTACTTC
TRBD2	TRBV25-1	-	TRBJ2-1	CASSLTSGSLFF	TGTGCCAGCAGCCTTACTAGCGGGAGCCTCTTCTTC
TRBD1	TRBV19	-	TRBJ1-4	CASSIRDRVDEKLFF	TGTGCCAGTAGTATCCGGGACAGGGTAGATGAAAAACTGTTTTTT
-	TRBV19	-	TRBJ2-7	CASSKIGQSYEQYF	TGTGCCAGTAGTAAAATAGGACAATCCTACGAGCAGTACTTC
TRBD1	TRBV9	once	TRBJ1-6	CASSPGTGGRPLHF	TGTGCCAGCAGCCCCGGGACAGGGGGTAGGCCCCTCCACTTT
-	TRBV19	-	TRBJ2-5	CASSMGGLETQYF	TGTGCCAGTAGTATGGGGGGGCTAGAGACCCAGTACTTC
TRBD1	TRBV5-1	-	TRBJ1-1	CASSLGTGFMNTEAFF	TGCGCCAGCAGCTTGGGGACAGGGTTCATGAACACTGAAGCTTTCTTT
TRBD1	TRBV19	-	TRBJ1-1	CASNDRGPEAFF	TGTGCCAGTAATGACAGGGGGCCTGAAGCTTTCTTT
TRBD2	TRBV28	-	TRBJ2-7	CASSSPRERGTGEQYF	TGTGCCAGCAGTTCCCCCAGGGAGCGGGGGACGGGCGAGCAGTACTTC
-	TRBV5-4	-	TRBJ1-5	CASSPPRRAEITNLNQPQHF	TGTGCCAGCAGCCCTCCAAGGAGGGCCGAGATAACCAATTTAAATCAGCCCCAGCATTTT
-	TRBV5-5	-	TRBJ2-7	CASSLNDNLSYEQYF	TGTGCCAGCAGCTTGAACGACAACCTTTCCTACGAGCAGTACTTC
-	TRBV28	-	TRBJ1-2	CASTSGGTVYGYTF	TGTGCCAGCACCTCCGGAGGGACCGTCTATGGCTACACCTTC
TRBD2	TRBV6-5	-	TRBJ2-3	CASRVGLGTDTQYF	TGTGCCAGCCGGGTCGGACTAGGGACAGATACGCAGTATTTT
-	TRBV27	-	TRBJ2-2	CASSLRGSATGPSTGELFF	TGTGCCAGCAGTTTACGGGGTTCCGCCACCGGGCCTTCCACCGGGGAGCTGTTTTTT
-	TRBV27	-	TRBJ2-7	CASGPYEQYF	TGTGCCAGTGGCCCCTACGAGCAGTACTTC
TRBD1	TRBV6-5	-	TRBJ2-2	CASSFQRDSNTGELFF	TGTGCCAGCAGTTTCCAACGGGACAGCAACACCGGGGAGCTGTTTTTT
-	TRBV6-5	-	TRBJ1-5	CASSYKEGGNQPQHF	TGTGCCAGCAGTTATAAGGAGGGCGGCAATCAGCCCCAGCATTTT